Following are 6 T cell receptor beta chains from one sample sequenced in a study of T cells in Graves' hyperthyroidism and ophthalmopathy (dated by TCRdb to the late 2010s). The library relied on multiplex PCR. The instrument was an Illumina HiSeq 2000. Amplification of TCR beta CDR3 regions was carried out from RNA transcripts. The first round of RT-PCR for the TCR CDR3 was performed with the HTBI primer set and the Qiagen OneStep RT-PCR kit. TCRdb took the public reads, trimmed them with fastp at Q25, ran MiXCR for clone calling and kept in-frame beta chains. Under each unique CDR3 protein, matching rows form one entry showing the most common genes and DNA. The sample table lists roughly 420,000 distinct CDR3 sequences, roughly 13% of them with a count of one. 5% to 6% of the sample is taken by the ten largest. Sequenced sample: blood. The receptors come from a woman aged 18-29 years with Graves' hyperthyroidism.

This clonotype has a count of ten or more. CDR3 sequence (DNA): TGTGCCAGCAGCCCATCTCCCTGGGGGCTTGGCTACACCTTC. It is translated as CASSPSPWGLGYTF. The chain recombines TRBV14 with TRBJ1-2; TRBD1 might be the D (6 bases). CDR3 length equals 14 residues. The germline V and J ends were trimmed by 4 bases and 7 bases, with 16 bases remaining between them. CDR1 and CDR2 from the germline V gene are SGHDN and FVKESK.

In this sample, this clonotype turned up many times. J is TRBJ1-2 and V is TRBV28; D is possibly TRBD1 (5 bases). The length of the CDR3 is 15 residues. Looked up from germline, CDR1 is MDHEN and CDR2 is SYDVKM. Deletions cut 5 bases from V and 8 bases from J, with 21 bases between. CDR3 in DNA: TGTGCCAGCAGTCCACCCCCGGCGGGGGAGAAAGGCTACACCTTC. Amino acids: CASSPPPAGEKGYTF.

This chain connects TRBV28 to TRBJ2-7; D possibly corresponds to TRBD1 (6 bases). CDR3 size: 14 residues. With 10 bases removed from V and 3 bases from J, the gap between germline ends came to 19 bases. Germline V gene lookup returns CDR1 MDHEN and CDR2 SYDVKM. Here the CDR3 reads CATLAGDTLYEQYF. The CDR3 nucleotides are TGTGCCACCCTCGCTGGGGACACCCTCTACGAGCAGTACTTC.

This clonotype was seen ten or more times. The chain recombines TRBV7-8 with TRBJ2-1; tentative D call: TRBD1 (5 bases). The ends were cut back, 5 bases at V and 6 bases at J, with 23 bases in the middle. The CDR3 is 17 residues long. The germline V gene has CDR1 SGHVS and CDR2 FQNEAQ. CDR3 loop: CASSPLGVSLLGNEQFF. For the CDR3, the DNA is TGTGCCAGCAGCCCCCTAGGGGTCAGCCTATTAGGCAATGAGCAGTTCTTC. The full variable domain, rest sourced from reference TRBV7-8 and TRBJ2-1, is GAGVSQSPRYKVAKRGQDVALRCDPISGHVSLFWYQQALGQGPEFLTYFQNEAQLDKSGLPSDRFFAERPEGSVSTLKIQRTQQEDSAVYLCASSPLGVSLLGNEQFFGPGTRLTVL.

This clonotype was detected only once. The chain carries TRBV20-1 and TRBJ1-1, with D possibly TRBD1 on 5 matching bases. From germline, CDR1 is DFQATT and CDR2 SNEGSKA (reference sequence). The V end was cut by 3 bases, the J end by 5 bases, with 22 bases between. The CDR3 has 16 residues. Here the CDR3 DNA reads TGCAGTGCTAGGGGGGAGATACTACCGGGGGGGACTGAAGCTTTCTTT. It specifies CSARGEILPGGTEAFF.

The V gene is TRBV12-3 or TRBV12-4, the J gene TRBJ2-1; 9 bases agree with TRBD2. CDR3 length equals 16 residues. With V trimmed by 6 bases and J by 2 bases, 8 bases remained unmatched. The CDR3 loop reads CASSARGTSTYNEQFF. For the CDR3, the DNA is TGTGCCAGCAGCGCCCGAGGGACTAGCACCTACAATGAGCAGTTCTTC.